Described below is a single TCR beta chain sequence and its context. As yet, its antigen is unknown. The data were obtained in a study of vaccination effects on CD4 cells after COVID-19. Turning to the study itself: Two doses of either BNT162b2 or mRNA-1273 were given to each participant.

Germline CDR1 is LNHDA and CDR2 is SQIVND (reference sequence). The V segment lost 0 bases and the J segment 1 base; nucleotides outside the gene matches: 6. The CDR3 totals 18 residues. Generated by immunoSEQ multiplex PCR, the TCRdb table keeps only in-frame clones and is missing some. The data show about 46,000 clones, roughly four fifths seen once. Upon completion of roughly ten days in culture, CD4+ T cells were isolated. Overall study findings and caveats: Late post-vaccination samples showed marked contraction of infection- and vaccine-induced clones. No early post-infection timepoints were available in the study, which also included few convalescent patients.

The clonotype originates from a human donor who had a prior SARS-CoV-2 infection. Sequencing was performed on CD4+ T cells from PBMCs cultured without peptide, taken before COVID-19 vaccination. The rearrangement uses TRBV19 and TRBJ2-3, with 11 bases matching TRBD2. DNA for the CDR3: TGTGCCAGTAGTATAGAGGGGACTAGCGGACTTCGCACAGATACGCAGTATTTT. Protein product: CASSIEGTSGLRTDTQYF.